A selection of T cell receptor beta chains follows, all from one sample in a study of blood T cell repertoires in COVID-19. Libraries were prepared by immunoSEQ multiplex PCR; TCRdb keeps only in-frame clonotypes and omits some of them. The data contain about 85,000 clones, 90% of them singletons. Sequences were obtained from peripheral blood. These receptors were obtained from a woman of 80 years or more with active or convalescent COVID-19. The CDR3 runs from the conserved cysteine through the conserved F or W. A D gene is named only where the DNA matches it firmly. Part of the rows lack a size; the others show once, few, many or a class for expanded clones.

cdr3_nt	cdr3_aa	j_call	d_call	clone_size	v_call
TGCGCCAGCAGCCAAGAATGGGGCAGGGCGAATGAAGCTTTCTTT	CASSQEWGRANEAFF	TRBJ1-1	-	-	TRBV4-3
TGTGCCAGCAGCCCGGGACAAGGAAATGAAAAACTGTTTTTT	CASSPGQGNEKLFF	TRBJ1-4	-	-	TRBV7-2
TGTGCCACCAGTGATGCCTCTGGGAGTCGGGACAATGAGCAGTTCTTC	CATSDASGSRDNEQFF	TRBJ2-1	-	-	TRBV24-1
TGTGCCAGTAGTCCCGACAGCCTCCAGGACAATGAGCAGTTCTTC	CASSPDSLQDNEQFF	TRBJ2-1	-	once	TRBV19
TGTGCCAGCAGTCACCAGAAGGGGCTTGAAAAACTGTTTTTT	CASSHQKGLEKLFF	TRBJ1-4	-	-	TRBV28
TGCGCCAGCAGCCAAGAGCGGGGGGAAAAACTGTTTTTT	CASSQERGEKLFF	TRBJ1-4	-	-	TRBV4-3
TGTGCCAGCAGCTTGTCGGACTATGGCTACACCTTC	CASSLSDYGYTF	TRBJ1-2	-	-	TRBV7-9
TGCGCCAGCAGTCCCGGGACTAGCGCCTACAATGAGCAGTTCTTC	CASSPGTSAYNEQFF	TRBJ2-1	TRBD2	-	TRBV5-1
TGTGCCAGCAGCGCTGACTTCGCTAAGCAGTACTTC	CASSADFAKQYF	TRBJ2-7	-	-	TRBV11-2
TGTGCCAGCAGCGTAGATCTAGCGGGAGGGCCGGGTGAGCAGTTCTTC	CASSVDLAGGPGEQFF	TRBJ2-1	TRBD2	-	TRBV9
TGTGCCAGCAGCGTAGGTGGAGAGTTGGGACTAGCGGGTTTCACAGATACGCAGTATTTT	CASSVGGELGLAGFTDTQYF	TRBJ2-3	TRBD2	-	TRBV9
TGTGCCAGCAGTGAAGCGCTACTAGCGGGATTGTACGAGCAGTACTTC	CASSEALLAGLYEQYF	TRBJ2-7	TRBD2	-	TRBV2
TGTGCCAGCAGCTTACAGGGCCCAGGGGAAGCTTTCTTT	CASSLQGPGEAFF	TRBJ1-1	-	-	TRBV5-4
TGTGCCAGCAGCATCCAGGGGGCCGGAGCGGGCGAGCAGTACTTC	CASSIQGAGAGEQYF	TRBJ2-7	TRBD1	-	TRBV5-4
TGTGCCAGCTCACCCCAGGGGGATCGGGCAGATACGCAGTATTTT	CASSPQGDRADTQYF	TRBJ2-3	TRBD1	-	TRBV18
TGTGCCAGCAGCCAACCCGGGGAGGGGACGTACTACACCTTC	CASSQPGEGTYYTF	TRBJ1-2	-	-	TRBV3-1/TRBV3-2
TGCGCCAGCAGCCAGGACCTCGGACAGTTCTATGGCTACACCTTC	CASSQDLGQFYGYTF	TRBJ1-2	-	-	TRBV4-3
TGCGCCAGCAGCTTGGTTATACAAGAGACCCAGTACTTC	CASSLVIQETQYF	TRBJ2-5	-	-	TRBV5-1
TGTGCCAGCAGTCTCCCCCTCGAGGGGGCAGATACGCAGTATTTT	CASSLPLEGADTQYF	TRBJ2-3	-	-	TRBV28
TGTGCCAGCAGCGAAAGGACAGGGGGCTATGGCTACACCTTC	CASSERTGGYGYTF	TRBJ1-2	TRBD1	once	TRBV7-2
TGTGCCAGCGCCCAGCGGGAGAATTACGAGCAGTACTTC	CASAQRENYEQYF	TRBJ2-7	TRBD2	-	TRBV7-2
TGTGCCAGCAGCCGGGACAGCCTAAGGGACTATGGCTACACCTTC	CASSRDSLRDYGYTF	TRBJ1-2	TRBD1	-	TRBV6-2/TRBV6-3
TGTGCCAGCAGTTTGAGACAGGGGGCAACAGATACGCAGTATTTT	CASSLRQGATDTQYF	TRBJ2-3	TRBD1	-	TRBV28
TGTGCCAGCAGTTTATCCATTGGAGGGGACCTCAATCAGCCCCAGCATTTT	CASSLSIGGDLNQPQHF	TRBJ1-5	-	-	TRBV28
TGTGCCAGCAGCCGACCCGGGGGAGATACGCAGTATTTT	CASSRPGGDTQYF	TRBJ2-3	-	once	TRBV3-1/TRBV3-2
TGTGCCAGCAGTCCCGGACTTGGGAGGGGCACAGATACGCAGTATTTT	CASSPGLGRGTDTQYF	TRBJ2-3	TRBD2	-	TRBV6-2/TRBV6-3
TGCGCCAGCAGCTTGTCGGGTAGCGGGAGGGAGGAGTTCTTC	CASSLSGSGREEFF	TRBJ2-1	TRBD2	-	TRBV5-1
TGCGCCAGCAGGGTGGCAGCAGGGGGCTATGGCTACACCTTC	CASRVAAGGYGYTF	TRBJ1-2	TRBD1	-	TRBV5-1
TGTGCCAGCAGCCCGGGACAGAATCCCTACGAGCAGTACTTC	CASSPGQNPYEQYF	TRBJ2-7	TRBD1	-	TRBV28
TGCGCCAGCAGTGATGTTCAGTACACAGATACGCAGTATTTT	CASSDVQYTDTQYF	TRBJ2-3	-	few	TRBV10-1
TGCAGCGTTTCACTAGCGGGAGGGCCCGGTGAGCAGTTCTTC	CSVSLAGGPGEQFF	TRBJ2-1	TRBD2	-	TRBV29-1
TGTGCCAGCAGCTTAGGTATGGGTACTAGCGGAACCTACGAGCAGTACTTC	CASSLGMGTSGTYEQYF	TRBJ2-7	TRBD2	-	TRBV7-8
TGTGCCAGCAGTTTGAGTGACAGGGGGCGAGCCGGGGAGCTGTTTTTT	CASSLSDRGRAGELFF	TRBJ2-2	TRBD1	-	TRBV27
TGTGCCAGCAGTTACTCGAGGGGGAATCAGCCCCAGCATTTT	CASSYSRGNQPQHF	TRBJ1-5	-	once	TRBV6-5
TGTGCCAGCTCACCACCGGGACAGGGGGCCTACGAGCAGTACTTC	CASSPPGQGAYEQYF	TRBJ2-7	TRBD1	-	TRBV18
TGTGCCAGCAGACCGACCCTCGGACAAGCGGGGGAGACCCAGTACTTC	CASRPTLGQAGETQYF	TRBJ2-5	TRBD2	-	TRBV28
TGCGCCAGCACCTTGGGTGGGACAGGGGCCCACGAGCAGTACTTC	CASTLGGTGAHEQYF	TRBJ2-7	TRBD1	-	TRBV5-1
TGTGCCAGCAGCTTAGAATATGCTAGAAATGAGCAGTTCTTC	CASSLEYARNEQFF	TRBJ2-1	-	-	TRBV11-2
TGTGCCACCAGTGATTCCCGACAGGGGAACACTGAAGCTTTCTTT	CATSDSRQGNTEAFF	TRBJ1-1	TRBD1	-	TRBV24-1
TGTGCCAGCAGCTTAGGCCAGGGGGCCCGCACACAAGCTTTCTTT	CASSLGQGARTQAFF	TRBJ1-1	TRBD1	-	TRBV7-8
TGTGCCAGCAGTTTATGTGACAGGAGCTCTGGAAACACCATATATTTT	CASSLCDRSSGNTIYF	TRBJ1-3	-	once	TRBV6-9
TGTGCCAGCAGTTTAGCGGGAGAGTGGAATGAGCAGTTCTTC	CASSLAGEWNEQFF	TRBJ2-1	TRBD2	-	TRBV6-5
TGTGCCAGCGGGGAGACAGGGCTTCCTGAAGCTTTCTTT	CASGETGLPEAFF	TRBJ1-1	TRBD1	-	TRBV7-9
TGTGCCAGCAGAGGGGGGGGGCTAAAACTGTTTTTT	CASRGGGLKLFF	TRBJ1-4	-	-	TRBV12-3/TRBV12-4
TGTGCCAGCAGTTACCACAGGGGGCTTAACACTGAAGCTTTCTTT	CASSYHRGLNTEAFF	TRBJ1-1	TRBD1	-	TRBV28
TGTGCCAGCACCCTGGGGCAGGGAGGCACCGGGGAGCTGTTTTTT	CASTLGQGGTGELFF	TRBJ2-2	-	-	TRBV28
TGTGCCAGCAGCCTACGATCCCTGACAGGGGTGGGCTACACCTTC	CASSLRSLTGVGYTF	TRBJ1-2	TRBD1	once	TRBV11-2
TGTGCCAGCAGTTCGACAGGGCAAGAGACCCAGTACTTC	CASSSTGQETQYF	TRBJ2-5	TRBD1	-	TRBV2
TGTGCCAGCAAGCGAACCCGGGACAACGAACTAGAGCAGTACTTC	CASKRTRDNELEQYF	TRBJ2-7	-	-	TRBV13
TGTGCCAGCAGTGACCTCCCCCAGGGTCTAAATGAAAAACTGTTTTTT	CASSDLPQGLNEKLFF	TRBJ1-4	-	-	TRBV6-1